Listed here is a single T cell receptor beta chain. This clone showed up just a few times. Its specific antigen is unknown. Base quality data are lacking; no much larger clone is found one base away. Library preparation employed the immunoSEQ multiplex PCR assay. A mixture of 60 forward primers for TCR Vbeta segments and 13 reverse primers for TCR Jbeta segments was used in the multiplex PCR. Amplification of the CDR3 region of rearranged TCR beta genes was performed with a multiplex PCR assay on genomic DNA. Amplified TCR beta libraries were sequenced as 87-base-pair reads on the Illumina HiSeq System. Regarding the original processing steps: A later analysis tallied tens of millions of unique TCR beta chains across the 666 repertoires, and around 12 million of those chains were shared by two or more donors. Raw reads were error-corrected and collapsed into unique sequences with a nearest-neighbor algorithm that merged closely related sequences to remove PCR and sequencing errors. CDR3 sequences were aligned to IMGT reference sequences to assign V, D and J gene segments. For a sequence to be retained, a match of at least six nucleotides to both a V gene segment and a J gene segment was required. A rearrangement counted as productive if the CDR3 had no stop codons and remained in frame with V and J, and every other rearrangement counted as non-productive. Following IMGT convention, CDR3 was defined as the stretch from the second conserved V-encoded cysteine up to the conserved J-encoded phenylalanine. Sequences without an unambiguous match to a single V gene segment were excluded from the earlier analysis of approximately 560 of the donors. In an earlier analysis of approximately 560 of the donors, a V segment was called functional when productive rearrangements were above 56.7%, and segregating when the standard deviation between donors exceeded 5%. A statistical classification framework was developed to diagnose cytomegalovirus status using the catalog of TCR beta chain sequences. In a later analysis, V and J genes were assigned by comparing TCR nucleotide sequences against IMGT/GENE-DB human TR gene sequences. The TCRdist pipeline was used in a later analysis to assign CDR3 sequences and most-parsimonious VDJ recombination scenarios. In a later analysis, each TCR beta chain was defined by its CDR3 amino acid sequence together with its V-gene family, and reads without a unique V-gene family were excluded. In a later analysis, fewer than 650 highly shared, low-generation-probability nucleotide sequences were removed to address suspected cross-contamination and a sequencing artifact. In a later analysis, a clonal expansion index was calculated for each public chain from normalized within-repertoire ranks of inferred template counts. In a later analysis, generation probabilities were computed using a VDJ recombination model fitted to out-of-frame rearrangements, and the results were checked against IGoR. In a later analysis, hypergeometric tests were used to score TCR-TCR, TCR-HLA and TCR-CMV co-occurrence, with a repertoire-size bias correction applied to TCR pairs. In a later analysis, false discovery rates were estimated by permuting HLA or CMV assignments 20 times. In a later analysis, co-occurring TCRs were grouped with DBSCAN, and TCRdist sequence similarity was added when clustering was performed within HLA-allele-positive subsets. Repertoires with fewer than 30,000 or more than 120,000 public chains were left out of co-occurrence clustering, as were a few repertoires with anomalous nucleotide sharing. What TCRdb holds here is the immuneACCESS table cut down to in-frame rearrangements. Part of the clones is not present; checked against another copy, under half of the missing clones reflect an unresolved V gene, and the others are unexplained. V, J and clone size were drawn from that table, and D and trimming were deduced from the DNA. The sample records roughly 160,000 clones, about four fifths of which are singletons. The ten top clones hold about 10% of the sample.

The data are from a study of cytomegalovirus exposure and HLA in healthy donors (dated by TCRdb to 2016 to 2017). Regarding the complete study: An earlier analysis of 587 of the donors reported 276 Gb of sequence data and around 120 million unique TCR beta sequences obtained from around 180 million T cells. Roughly 300 gigabases of sequencing data and 78 million or so unique TCR sequences were included in an early release covering 550 to 650 HLA-typed donors. Of the approximately 400 genotyped donors, roughly 80% fell in the genetic ancestry cluster associated with self-reported Caucasian donors. The study aimed to test whether signatures of past pathogen exposure could be identified by cataloging public T cell receptors. The T cell repertoires of under 700 subjects were profiled by immunosequencing and related to cytomegalovirus serostatus. In addition to the first cohort of 500 to 850 subjects, a separate validation cohort of 120 different subjects was used. The study combined high-throughput TCR immunosequencing, statistical association of individual TCRs with disease status, and machine learning to predict cytomegalovirus infection status. In a later analysis, previously published TCR beta repertoires from 666 donors were re-analyzed and high-resolution HLA genotyping was added so that TCR occurrence patterns could be studied. Rather than drawing on any new phenotypic data, the later analysis identified candidate immune exposures from TCR beta sequences and the way those sequences occurred across donors. To decide whether each TCR beta V gene segment behaved as functional or pseudogenic, an earlier analysis of some 540 of the donors relied on high-throughput TCR beta sequencing. Donor age, sex, ethnicity and CMV serostatus were compiled together with the repertoire data. A later genetic analysis used genome-wide SNP genotypes for about three fifths of the 666 donors, treating that subset as a discovery cohort. All discovery cohort repertoires had been generated on a single sequencing platform. Both class I and class II loci were covered by HLA typing, at four-digit resolution. The number of typed donors differed by locus: about 620-630 for A, B, C, DRB1 and DQB1; 522 for DQA1; roughly 600 for DPA1; and around 490 for DPB1. A few DR-DQ haplotypes were handled as single units for association and clustering because linkage in the cohort was strong. Among some 410 genotyped donors of the cohort, an average of roughly 230,000 unique TCR beta nucleotide sequences was sequenced per donor, of which about 18% were non-productive.

V loses 4 bases, J loses 6 bases, and the germline ends lie 13 bases apart. The CDR3 runs 14 residues from the cysteine to the phenylalanine. The kept DNA is CDR3 alone, 42 bases in frame from the first base. CDR1 and CDR2 are read off the germline V gene (reference sequence) as MNHNY and SVGAGI. Results and caveats for the whole study, not just this receptor: Three of the identified cytomegalovirus-associated TCR beta chains were confirmed in vitro to be specific for cytomegalovirus antigens. A further reported finding was that TCR beta sequences accurately predicted the HLA-A and HLA-B alleles for most subjects in the first cohort. Broadly in line with IMGT annotations, most TCR beta V segments showed up in productive rearrangements about 87% or about 30% of the time in an earlier analysis of about 500 of the donors. A later genetic analysis associated a missense DCLRE1C variant with V-gene and J-gene trimming of TCR beta chains, and an independent cohort replicated the association. For the cohort, immune exposure information was limited to CMV serostatus. According to a later analysis, parvovirus B19, influenza, CMV and Epstein-Barr virus appeared linked to several top co-occurrence clusters. In the study, some 180 TCR beta chains were listed as associated with cytomegalovirus. Compared with equally common non-associated chains, HLA-associated TCR beta chains in a later analysis were more clonally expanded and had lower generation probabilities. Because counts were too low, roughly 18 rarely observed V segments, including chromosome 9 orphons, were left out of the earlier analysis of about 620 of the donors. HLA typing was unavailable for some donors at each locus, so association tests used only the typed subset. Some IMGT-functional V segments, including TRBV6-2 and TRBV6-3, could not be distinguished by the 87-base-pair reads and were therefore excluded. Correlated functional status among segregating V segments might reflect linkage disequilibrium, but an unknown experimental factor could not be ruled out. Only TCR beta chains were sequenced in this cohort, and the absence of alpha or paired-chain data limited detectable features. A cluster of highly shared sequence variants was judged likely to represent a technical artifact of the sequencing pipeline. Across donors, most TCR sequences were observed very rarely, whereas some public TCRs were present in many individuals. In a later analysis, most CMV-associated TCR beta chains were found to appear HLA-restricted, with HLA associations seemingly driven largely by CMV exposure. Cytomegalovirus status was reported to be diagnosed by the classifier with high specificity and sensitivity in both the original and validation cohorts. A later analysis associated 16,951 TCR beta sequences with specific HLA alleles at a false discovery rate of 0.05. The authors suggested that the approach could potentially be generalized to other disease states and immunological phenotypes. A later analysis found that TCR association rates varied across HLA loci, with DRB1 alleles showing the most associated TCRs and HLA-C alleles the fewest. Strong co-occurrence of HLA alleles, especially DR and DQ, made assigning TCR associations to individual alleles difficult. In a later genetic analysis, fewer N-insertions in productive TCRs were reported among donors in an Asian-associated ancestry cluster than the roughly 670-donor mean. Roughly uniform sequencing depth across donors was assumed in presence/absence analyses, although this assumption may not hold.

The cohort comprised fewer than 750 healthy bone marrow donors. At the time of sampling, every cohort member was nominally healthy, though immune exposures that went unrecorded were likely present. The donor tested CMV seropositive and was one of the 289 seropositive cohort members. Every donor gave a peripheral blood sample, and the peripheral blood mononuclear cells from that sample were used for TCR beta sequencing. The Qiagen DNeasy Blood Extraction Kit was used to extract genomic DNA from the blood cell samples. The source of this sequence is a man between 50 and 59 years old in good health and CMV-seropositive. The sequenced material came from PBMCs. The chain joins TRBV6-6 to TRBJ1-5, with TRBD1 tentatively as D gene (5 bases match). The bases read TGTGCCAGCAGTTTTACCAGGGAGGGTCAGCCCCAGCATTTT. Its protein reads: CASSFTREGQPQHF.